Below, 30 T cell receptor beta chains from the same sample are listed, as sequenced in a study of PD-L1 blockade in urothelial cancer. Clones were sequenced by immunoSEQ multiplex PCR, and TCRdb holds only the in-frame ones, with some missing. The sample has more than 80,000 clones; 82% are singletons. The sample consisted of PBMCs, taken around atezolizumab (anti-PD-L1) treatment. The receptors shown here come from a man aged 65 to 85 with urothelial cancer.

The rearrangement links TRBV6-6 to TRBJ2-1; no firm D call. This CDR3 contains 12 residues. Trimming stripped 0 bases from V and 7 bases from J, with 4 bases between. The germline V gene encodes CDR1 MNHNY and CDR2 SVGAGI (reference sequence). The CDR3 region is CASSYSRNEQFF. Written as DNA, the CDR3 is TGTGCCAGCAGTTACTCGAGAAATGAGCAGTTCTTC.

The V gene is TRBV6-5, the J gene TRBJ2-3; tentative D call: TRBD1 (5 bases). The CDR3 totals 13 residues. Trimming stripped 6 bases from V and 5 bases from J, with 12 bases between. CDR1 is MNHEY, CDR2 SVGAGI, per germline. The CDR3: CASRALGEDTQYF. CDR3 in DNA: TGTGCCAGCAGGGCCCTAGGGGAAGATACGCAGTATTTT.

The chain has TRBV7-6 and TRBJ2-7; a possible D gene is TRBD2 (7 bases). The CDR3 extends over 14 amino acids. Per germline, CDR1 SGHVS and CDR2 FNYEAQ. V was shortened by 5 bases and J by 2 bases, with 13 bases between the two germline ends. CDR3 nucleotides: TGTGCCAGCAGCCGGAGGGGGGGGACCTACGAGCAGTACTTC. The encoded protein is CASSRRGGTYEQYF. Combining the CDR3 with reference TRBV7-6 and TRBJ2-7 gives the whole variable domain GAGVSQSPRYKVTKRGQDVALRCDPISGHVSLYWYRQALGQGPEFLTYFNYEAQQDKSGLPNDRFSAERPEGSISTLTIQRTEQRDSAMYRCASSRRGGTYEQYFGPGTRLTVT.

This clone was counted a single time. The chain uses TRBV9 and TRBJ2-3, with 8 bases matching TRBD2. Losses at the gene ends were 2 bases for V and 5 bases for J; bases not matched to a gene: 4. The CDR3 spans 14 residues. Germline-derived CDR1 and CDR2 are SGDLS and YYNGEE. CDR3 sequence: CASSVGTSGDTQYF. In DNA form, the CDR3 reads TGTGCCAGCAGCGTCGGGACTAGTGGAGATACGCAGTATTTT.

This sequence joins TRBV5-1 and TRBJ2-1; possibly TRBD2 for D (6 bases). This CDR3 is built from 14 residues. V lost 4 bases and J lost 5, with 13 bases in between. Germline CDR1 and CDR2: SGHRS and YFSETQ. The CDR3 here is CASSPDPGDNEQFF. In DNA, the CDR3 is TGCGCCAGCAGCCCCGACCCGGGGGACAATGAGCAGTTCTTC.

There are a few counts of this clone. This CDR3 is CASSAAGTPPEAFF. The CDR3 DNA is TGTGCCAGTAGTGCCGCCGGGACACCCCCTGAAGCTTTCTTT. The chain is built from TRBV19 and TRBJ1-1; possibly TRBD1 for D (6 bases). Germline V lookup: CDR1 LNHDA, CDR2 SQIVND (reference sequence). The ends were cut back, 5 bases at V and 6 bases at J, with 16 bases in the middle. The CDR3 runs 14 residues. The complete variable domain, with remaining parts taken from reference TRBV19 and TRBJ1-1, reads DGGITQSPKYLFRKEGQNVTLSCEQNLNHDAMYWYRQDPGQGLRLIYYSQIVNDFQKGDIAEGYSVSREKKESFPLTVTSAQKNPTAFYLCASSAAGTPPEAFFGQGTRLTVV.

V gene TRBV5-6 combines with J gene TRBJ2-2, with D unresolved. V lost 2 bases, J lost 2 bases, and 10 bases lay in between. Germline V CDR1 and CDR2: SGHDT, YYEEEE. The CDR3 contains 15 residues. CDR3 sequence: CASSFVSINTGELFF. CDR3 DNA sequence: TGTGCCAGCAGCTTTGTTTCTATAAACACCGGGGAGCTGTTTTTT.

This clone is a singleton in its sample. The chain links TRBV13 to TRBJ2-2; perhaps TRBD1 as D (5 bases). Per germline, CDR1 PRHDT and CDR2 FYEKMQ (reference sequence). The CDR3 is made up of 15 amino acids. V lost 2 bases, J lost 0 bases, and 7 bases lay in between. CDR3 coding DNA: TGTGCCAGCAGCTTACGACAGTCGAACACCGGGGAGCTGTTTTTT. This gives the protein CASSLRQSNTGELFF.

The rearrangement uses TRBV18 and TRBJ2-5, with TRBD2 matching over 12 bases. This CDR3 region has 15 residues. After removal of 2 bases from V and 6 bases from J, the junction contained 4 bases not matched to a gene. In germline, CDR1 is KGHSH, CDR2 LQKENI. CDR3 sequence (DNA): TGTGCCAGCTCACCATTGGGGACTAGCGGGCAGACCCAGTACTTC. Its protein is CASSPLGTSGQTQYF.

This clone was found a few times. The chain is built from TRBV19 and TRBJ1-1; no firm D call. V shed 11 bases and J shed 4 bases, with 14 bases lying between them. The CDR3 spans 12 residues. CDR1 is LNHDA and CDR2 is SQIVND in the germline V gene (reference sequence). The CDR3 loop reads CAAGMVRTEAFF. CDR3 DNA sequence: TGTGCCGCGGGGATGGTTCGCACTGAAGCTTTCTTT.

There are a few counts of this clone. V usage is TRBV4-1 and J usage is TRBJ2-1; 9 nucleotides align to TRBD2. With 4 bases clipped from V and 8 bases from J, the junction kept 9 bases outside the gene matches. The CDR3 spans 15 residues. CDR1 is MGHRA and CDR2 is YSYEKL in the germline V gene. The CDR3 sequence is CASSPFRGGADEQFF. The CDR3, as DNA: TGCGCCAGCAGCCCCTTTCGCGGGGGGGCCGATGAGCAGTTCTTC.

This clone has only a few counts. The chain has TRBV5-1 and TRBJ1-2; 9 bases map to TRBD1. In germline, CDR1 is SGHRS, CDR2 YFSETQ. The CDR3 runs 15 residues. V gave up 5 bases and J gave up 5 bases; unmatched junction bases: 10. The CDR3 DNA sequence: TGCGCCAGCAGTTCGAATGACAGGGGGTATTATGGCTACACCTTC. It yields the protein CASSSNDRGYYGYTF. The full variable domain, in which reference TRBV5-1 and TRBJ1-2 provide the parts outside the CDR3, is KAGVTQTPRYLIKTRGQQVTLSCSPISGHRSVSWYQQTPGQGLQFLFEYFSETQRNKGNFPGRFSGRQFSNSRSEMNVSTLELGDSALYLCASSSNDRGYYGYTFGSGTRLTVV.

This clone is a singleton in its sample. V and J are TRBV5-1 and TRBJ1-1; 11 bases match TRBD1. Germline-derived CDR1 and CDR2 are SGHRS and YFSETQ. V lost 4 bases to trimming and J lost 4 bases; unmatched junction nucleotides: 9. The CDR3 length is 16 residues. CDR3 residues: CASSPGQGGGTTEAFF. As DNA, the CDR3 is TGCGCCAGCAGCCCGGGACAGGGGGGGGGAACCACTGAAGCTTTCTTT.

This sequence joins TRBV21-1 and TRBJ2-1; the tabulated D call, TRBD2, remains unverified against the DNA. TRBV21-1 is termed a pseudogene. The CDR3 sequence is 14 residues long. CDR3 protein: CASSKGSGRNEQFF. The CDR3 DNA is TGTGCCAGCAGCAAAGGTAGCGGGAGGAATGAGCAGTTCTTC.

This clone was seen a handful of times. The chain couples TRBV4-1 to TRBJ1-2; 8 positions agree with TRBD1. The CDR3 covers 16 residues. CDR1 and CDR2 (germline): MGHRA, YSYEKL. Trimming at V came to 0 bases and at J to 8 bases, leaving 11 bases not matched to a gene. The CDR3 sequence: CASSQDWNRGEPGYTF. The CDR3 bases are TGCGCCAGCAGCCAAGATTGGAACAGGGGGGAACCGGGCTACACCTTC.

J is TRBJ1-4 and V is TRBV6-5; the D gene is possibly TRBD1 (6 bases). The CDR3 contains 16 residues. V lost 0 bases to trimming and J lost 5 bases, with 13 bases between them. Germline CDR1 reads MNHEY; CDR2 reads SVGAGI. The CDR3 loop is CASSYSRGRENEKLFF. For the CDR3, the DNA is TGTGCCAGCAGTTACTCCAGGGGTAGGGAGAATGAAAAACTGTTTTTT.

The DNA of the CDR3 is TGTGCCAGTAAACCCGGGACATTGAACACTGAAGCTTTCTTT. Translating gives CASKPGTLNTEAFF. This chain joins TRBV27 and TRBJ1-1, with a possible D match to TRBD1 (6 bases). Germline V lookup: CDR1 MNHEY, CDR2 SMNVEV (reference sequence). The CDR3 length is 14 residues. V lost 9 bases and J lost 0, with 14 bases in between.

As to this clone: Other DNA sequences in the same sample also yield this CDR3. This CDR3 is CAISEGGENQPQHF. CDR3 in DNA: TGTGCCATCAGTGAGGGAGGGGAAAATCAGCCCCAGCATTTT. This sequence joins TRBV10-3 and TRBJ1-5; TRBD1 might be the D (5 bases). With 2 bases removed from V and 4 bases from J, the gap between germline ends came to 9 bases. This CDR3 comprises 14 residues. Germline loops: CDR1 ENHRY, CDR2 SYGVKD.

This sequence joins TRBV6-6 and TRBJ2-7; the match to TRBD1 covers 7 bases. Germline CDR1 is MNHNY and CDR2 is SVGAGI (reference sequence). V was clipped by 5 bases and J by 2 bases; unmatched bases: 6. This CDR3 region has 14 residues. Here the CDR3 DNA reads TGTGCCAGCAGTACGGGGACAGACGCCTACGAGCAGTACTTC. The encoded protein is CASSTGTDAYEQYF.

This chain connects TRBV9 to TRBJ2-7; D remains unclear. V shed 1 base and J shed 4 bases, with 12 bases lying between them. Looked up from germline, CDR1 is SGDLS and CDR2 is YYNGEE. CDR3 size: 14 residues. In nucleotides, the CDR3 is TGTGCCAGCAGCGTAATGAGAGGTCATTACGAGCAGTACTTC. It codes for CASSVMRGHYEQYF. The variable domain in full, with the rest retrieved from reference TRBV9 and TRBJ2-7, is DSGVTQTPKHLITATGQRVTLRCSPRSGDLSVYWYQQSLDQGLQFLIQYYNGEERAKGNILERFSAQQFPDLHSELNLSSLELGDSALYFCASSVMRGHYEQYFGPGTRLTVT.

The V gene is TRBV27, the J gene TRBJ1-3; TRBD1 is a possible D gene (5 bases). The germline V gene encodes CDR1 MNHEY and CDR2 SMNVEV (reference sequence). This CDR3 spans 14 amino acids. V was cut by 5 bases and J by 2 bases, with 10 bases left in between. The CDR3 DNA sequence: TGTGCCAGCAGTCAAAGGGGCGCTGGAAACACCATATATTTT. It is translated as CASSQRGAGNTIYF.

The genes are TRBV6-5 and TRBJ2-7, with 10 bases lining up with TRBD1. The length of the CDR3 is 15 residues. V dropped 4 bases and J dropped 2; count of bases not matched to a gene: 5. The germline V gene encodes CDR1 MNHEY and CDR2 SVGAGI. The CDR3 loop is CASSWGTGAPYEQYF. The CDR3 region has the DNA TGTGCCAGCAGTTGGGGGACAGGGGCCCCCTACGAGCAGTACTTC.

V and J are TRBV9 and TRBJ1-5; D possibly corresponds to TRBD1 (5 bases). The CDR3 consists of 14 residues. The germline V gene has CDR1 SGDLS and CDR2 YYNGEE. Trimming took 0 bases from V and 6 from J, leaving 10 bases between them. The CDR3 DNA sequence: TGTGCCAGCAGCGTAGAGGGGTCCGCTCAGCCCCAGCATTTT. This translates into CASSVEGSAQPQHF.

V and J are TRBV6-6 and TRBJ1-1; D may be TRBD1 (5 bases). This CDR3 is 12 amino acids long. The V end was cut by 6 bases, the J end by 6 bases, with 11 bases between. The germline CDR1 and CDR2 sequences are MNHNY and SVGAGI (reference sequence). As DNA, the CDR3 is TGTGCCAGCAGCACCGGGGGGTCTGAAGCTTTCTTT. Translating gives CASSTGGSEAFF.

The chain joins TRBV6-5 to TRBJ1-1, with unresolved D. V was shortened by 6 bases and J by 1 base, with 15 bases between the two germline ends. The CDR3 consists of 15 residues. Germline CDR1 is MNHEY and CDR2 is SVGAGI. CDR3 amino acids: CASRGGWGGNTEAFF. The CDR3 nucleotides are TGTGCCAGCAGAGGCGGGTGGGGTGGGAACACTGAAGCTTTCTTT.

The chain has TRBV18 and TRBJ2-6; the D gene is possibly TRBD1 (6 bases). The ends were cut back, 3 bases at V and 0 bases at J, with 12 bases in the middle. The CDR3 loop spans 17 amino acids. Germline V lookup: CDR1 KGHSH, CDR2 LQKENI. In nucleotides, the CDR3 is TGTGCCAGCTCACCCATGACAGGACGCTCTGGGGCCAACGTCCTGACTTTC. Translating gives CASSPMTGRSGANVLTF.

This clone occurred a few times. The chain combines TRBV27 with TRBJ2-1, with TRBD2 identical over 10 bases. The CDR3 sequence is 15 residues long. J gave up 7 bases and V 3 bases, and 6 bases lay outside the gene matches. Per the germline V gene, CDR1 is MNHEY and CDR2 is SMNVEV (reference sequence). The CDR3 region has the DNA TGTGCCAGCAGTTTTGGCGCTAGCGGGGGTAATGAGCAGTTCTTC. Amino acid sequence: CASSFGASGGNEQFF.

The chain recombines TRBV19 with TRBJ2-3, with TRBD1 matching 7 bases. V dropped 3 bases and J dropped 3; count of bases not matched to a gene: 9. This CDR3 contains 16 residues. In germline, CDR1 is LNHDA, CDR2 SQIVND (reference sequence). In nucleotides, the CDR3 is TGTGCCAGTAGTATTAGGACAGGTTGGGGGACAGATACGCAGTATTTT. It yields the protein CASSIRTGWGTDTQYF.

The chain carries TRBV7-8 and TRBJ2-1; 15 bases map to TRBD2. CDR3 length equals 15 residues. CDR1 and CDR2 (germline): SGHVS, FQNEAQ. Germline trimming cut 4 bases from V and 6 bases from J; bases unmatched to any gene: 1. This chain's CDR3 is CASSWGLAGGNEQFF. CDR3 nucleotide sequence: TGTGCCAGCAGCTGGGGACTAGCGGGAGGCAATGAGCAGTTCTTC.

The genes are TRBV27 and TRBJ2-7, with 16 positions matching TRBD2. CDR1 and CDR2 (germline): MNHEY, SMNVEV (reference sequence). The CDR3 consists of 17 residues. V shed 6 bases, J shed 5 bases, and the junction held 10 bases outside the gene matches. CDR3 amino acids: CASSLYPGTSGGDEQYF. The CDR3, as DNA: TGTGCCAGCAGCCTATACCCCGGGACTAGCGGGGGGGACGAGCAGTACTTC.